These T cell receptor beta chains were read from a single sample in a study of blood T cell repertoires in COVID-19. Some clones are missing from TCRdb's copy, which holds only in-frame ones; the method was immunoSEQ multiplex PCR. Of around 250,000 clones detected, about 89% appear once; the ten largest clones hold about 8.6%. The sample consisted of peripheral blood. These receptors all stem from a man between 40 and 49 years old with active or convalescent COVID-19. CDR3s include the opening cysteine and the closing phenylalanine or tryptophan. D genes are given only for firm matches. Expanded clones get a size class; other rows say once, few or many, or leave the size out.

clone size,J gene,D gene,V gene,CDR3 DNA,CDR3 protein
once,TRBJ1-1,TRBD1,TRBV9,TGTGCCAGCAGCGTAAATTTGGCGGTGGACAGGGGGCGAATAGGCACTGAAGCTTTCTTT,CASSVNLAVDRGRIGTEAFF
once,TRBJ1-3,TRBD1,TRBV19,TGTGCCAGTAGTGCCGGACAGGGGGTCGCTGGAAACACCATATATTTT,CASSAGQGVAGNTIYF
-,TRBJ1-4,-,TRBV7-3,TGTGCCAGCAGCTTAAATGCAGGAACTAATGAAAAACTGTTTTTT,CASSLNAGTNEKLFF
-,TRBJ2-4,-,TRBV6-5,TGTGCCAGCAGTTACGGGCTCCGAGCCAAAAACATTCAGTACTTC,CASSYGLRAKNIQYF
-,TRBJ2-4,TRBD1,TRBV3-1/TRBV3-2,TGTGCCAGCGGACAGGGGTTTGGGGTCGAAAACATTCAGTACTTC,CASGQGFGVENIQYF
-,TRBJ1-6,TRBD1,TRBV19,TGTGCCAGTAGTATCTCAGGGGGCACGGATTCACCCCTCCACTTT,CASSISGGTDSPLHF
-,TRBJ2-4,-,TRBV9,TGTGCCAGCAGCGCCGGAGGGGTAGCCAAAAACATTCAGTACTTC,CASSAGGVAKNIQYF
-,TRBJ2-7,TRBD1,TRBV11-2,TGTGCCAGCAGCTCTGGACAGGGGGGCGACGACGAGCAGTACTTC,CASSSGQGGDDEQYF
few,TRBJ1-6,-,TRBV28,TGTGCCAGCAGTTTGGCAGGGTTCTTTCCCCTCCACTTT,CASSLAGFFPLHF
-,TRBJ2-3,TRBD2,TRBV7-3,TGTGCCAGCAGCCCTAGCGGGACGAGGGGAGATACGCAGTATTTT,CASSPSGTRGDTQYF
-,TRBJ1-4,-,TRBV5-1,TGCGCCAGCAGCTGGACCATAGCGGAAAAACTGTTTTTT,CASSWTIAEKLFF
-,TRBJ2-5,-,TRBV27,TGTGCCAGCAGTTTACGCACTCGGGAGAAGACCCAGTACTTC,CASSLRTREKTQYF
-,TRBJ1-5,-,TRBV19,TGTGCCAGTAGTATAGGAGGACAGTGGAATCAGCCCCAGCATTTT,CASSIGGQWNQPQHF
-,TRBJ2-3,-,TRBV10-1,TGCGCCAGCAGTGAAGGGGTAGCTAGCACAGATACGCAGTATTTT,CASSEGVASTDTQYF
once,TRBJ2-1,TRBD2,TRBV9,TGTGCCAGCAGCGTAGGAGGGGACTACCTAGGGAATGAGCAGTTCTTC,CASSVGGDYLGNEQFF
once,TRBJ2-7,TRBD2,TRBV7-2,TGTGCCAGCAGCTTAGAGTCTAGCGGGGGTAGTGAGCAGTACTTC,CASSLESSGGSEQYF